Below are 32 T cell receptor beta chains sequenced from a single sample in a study of metastatic and nonmetastatic thyroid tumors. TCRdb re-called the PCR reads via MiXCR. The table has 30,000 to 45,000 clones, 25% to 30% seen once; the top ten hold roughly a tenth. Until they underwent thyroid surgery, no patient had received any treatment. The specimen sequenced was blood. These receptors came from a male donor with papillary thyroid cancer or a benign thyroid nodule (not recorded which). Some clones in this sample may be carry-over from other donors' samples.

By share of the sample, this clone is medium-sized. The chain couples TRBV20-1 to TRBJ2-3, with no clear D. CDR1 DFQATT and CDR2 SNEGSKA come from the germline V gene (reference sequence). V lost 1 base and J lost 6, with 17 bases in between. The CDR3 spans 15 residues. CDR3 amino acids: CSARAFDISSDTQYF. CDR3 DNA sequence: TGCAGTGCTAGAGCATTTGATATTTCCTCGGATACGCAGTATTTT.

The rearrangement uses TRBV20-1 and TRBJ1-2; weak D call: TRBD1 (5 bases). The CDR3 spans 11 residues. Per the germline V gene, CDR1 is DFQATT and CDR2 is SNEGSKA (reference sequence). The germline V and J ends were trimmed by 3 bases and 8 bases, with 10 bases remaining between them. DNA for the CDR3: TGCAGTGCTAGGCCAGGGAGGGGCTACACCTTC. Its translation: CSARPGRGYTF.

In regard to this clone: A read error may produce the germline difference seen at one junction end. The chain joins TRBV18 to TRBJ1-3, with D uncertain. This CDR3 is built from 15 residues. Germline-derived CDR1 and CDR2 are KGHSH and LQKENI. CDR3 region: CVSSSDRSSGNTIYF. CDR3 nucleotide sequence: TGTGTCAGCTCATCCGACCGGAGCTCTGGAAACACCATATATTTT.

This clone was seen at least ten times. The J gene is TRBJ2-1, the V gene TRBV6-2 or TRBV6-3, with a possible D match to TRBD2 (6 bases). V lost 6 bases, J lost 4 bases, and 25 bases lay in between. CDR1 and CDR2 from the germline V gene are MNHEY and SVGEGT. This CDR3 region has 18 residues. The CDR3 loop reads CASREGPGSPNKYNEQFF. CDR3 DNA sequence: TGTGCCAGCAGGGAGGGACCGGGCTCCCCGAATAAGTACAATGAGCAGTTCTTC.

This clone was counted ten times or more. The gene calls are TRBV6-1 and TRBJ2-5; 7 positions agree with TRBD2. The CDR3 extends over 16 amino acids. CDR1 and CDR2 (germline): MNHNS, SASEGT. After removal of 2 bases from V and 3 bases from J, the junction contained 9 bases not matched to a gene. The CDR3 loop reads CASSEWASGAEETQYF. The CDR3 nucleotides are TGTGCCAGCAGTGAATGGGCTAGCGGAGCGGAAGAGACCCAGTACTTC.

This clone was counted a few times. The chain joins TRBV6-1 to TRBJ2-7, with TRBD1 as a possible D gene (5 bases). Germline CDR1 and CDR2: MNHNS and SASEGT. This CDR3 contains 15 residues. Trimming left V 0 bases short and J 0 bases short, with 9 bases between. The DNA of the CDR3 is TGTGCCAGCAGTGAAGCGCTAGACAGCTCCTACGAGCAGTACTTC. The encoded protein is CASSEALDSSYEQYF.

The DNA for the CDR3 is TGTGCCAGCAGTTCGGACTCCTACGGTCCCTCCCACGGCCAGCATTTT. Protein sequence: CASSSDSYGPSHGQHF. The rearrangement joins TRBV28 to TRBJ1-5, with unresolved D. The CDR3 consists of 16 residues. Germline-derived CDR1 and CDR2 are MDHEN and SYDVKM. The V end lost 4 bases, the J end lost 12 bases, and 25 bases lay between the germline ends. Looking up the rest from reference TRBV28 and TRBJ1-5 gives the full variable domain: DVKVTQSSRYLVKRTGEKVFLECVQDMDHENMFWYRQDPGLGLRLIYFSYDVKMKEKGDIPEGYSVSREKKERFSLILESASTNQTSMYLCASSSDSYGPSHGQHFGDGTRLSIL.

This clone was seen ten or more times. This chain links TRBV9 with TRBJ1-1; D is uncertain. V gave up 4 bases and J gave up 1 base, with 8 bases separating them. Germline V gene sequence: CDR1 SGDLS, CDR2 YYNGEE. CDR3 length: 13 residues. The CDR3 here is CASSIGPNTEAFF. The CDR3 region has the DNA TGTGCCAGCAGCATAGGACCGAACACTGAAGCTTTCTTT.

This clone was seen a few times. CDR3 in DNA: TGTGCCAGCAGTTTTCAAGGGACGGATGAAAAACTGTTTTTT. Translation: CASSFQGTDEKLFF. This sequence joins TRBV28 and TRBJ1-4; D is perhaps TRBD1 (5 bases). Germline CDR1 is MDHEN and CDR2 is SYDVKM. The CDR3 is 14 residues long. V was trimmed by 3 bases and J by 6 bases, leaving 11 bases between them.

This clone was observed at least ten times. The chain is built from TRBV14 and TRBJ1-3; possibly TRBD1 for D (5 bases). V lost 4 bases to trimming and J lost 3 bases, with 16 bases between them. Germline V gene sequence: CDR1 SGHDN, CDR2 FVKESK. The CDR3 is made up of 16 amino acids. The CDR3 here is CASSPLGGGRGNTIYF. The CDR3 DNA reads as TGTGCCAGCAGCCCCCTTGGTGGGGGACGTGGAAACACCATATATTTT.

The V and J genes are TRBV20-1 and TRBJ1-3; a weak D match, TRBD1 (5 bases). The V end was cut by 5 bases, the J end by 3 bases, with 14 bases between. Germline CDR1 is DFQATT and CDR2 is SNEGSKA (reference sequence). There are 14 residues in the CDR3. Here the CDR3 reads CSAPSLGRGNTIYF. CDR3 in DNA: TGCAGTGCTCCGTCCTTGGGACGTGGAAACACCATATATTTT.

The chain joins TRBV20-1 to TRBJ2-2, with TRBD2 matching 7 bases. This CDR3 region has 17 residues. Germline lookup yields CDR1 DFQATT and CDR2 SNEGSKA (reference sequence). V lost 3 bases to trimming and J lost 5 bases; unmatched junction nucleotides: 15. The CDR3 DNA is TGCAGTGCTAGGGCAAGCGGGGTATCTTCATGGACCGGGGAGCTGTTTTTT. Translating it yields CSARASGVSSWTGELFF.

Only a few counts were recorded for this clone. This sequence joins TRBV6-2 or TRBV6-3 and TRBJ2-7; 8 bases align to TRBD1. The germline V gene encodes CDR1 MNHEY and CDR2 SVGEGT. V gave up 5 bases and J gave up 4 bases; unmatched junction bases: 4. The CDR3 has 13 residues. The CDR3 loop is CASSRGQGYEQYF. CDR3 in DNA: TGTGCCAGCAGTCGAGGACAGGGTTACGAGCAGTACTTC.

The chain links TRBV11-2 to TRBJ2-7, with D unclear. Trimming left V 0 bases short and J 3 bases short, with 9 bases between. The CDR3 contains 14 residues. CDR1 is SGHAT, CDR2 FQNNGV, per germline. CDR3 region: CASSLDLGNYEQYF. The CDR3 bases are TGTGCCAGCAGCTTAGATCTGGGTAACTACGAGCAGTACTTC. Variable domain in full (rest from reference TRBV11-2 and TRBJ2-7): EAGVAQSPRYKIIEKRQSVAFWCNPISGHATLYWYQQILGQGPKLLIQFQNNGVVDDSQLPKDRFSAERLKGVDSTLKIQPAKLEDSAVYLCASSLDLGNYEQYFGPGTRLTVT.

This clone ranks as medium-sized. The sample carries other DNA sequences with the same CDR3. V usage is TRBV6-4 and J usage is TRBJ1-6, with 12 bases aligning to TRBD1. Germline lookup yields CDR1 MRHNA and CDR2 SNTAGT. The CDR3 runs 15 residues. The trim removed 2 bases at V and 7 bases at J, leaving 0 bases unmatched. This chain's CDR3 is CASSDGTGGNSPLHF. The CDR3 region has the DNA TGTGCCAGCAGTGACGGGACAGGGGGCAATTCACCCCTCCACTTT.

The sample holds a few counts of this clone. The chain uses TRBV11-2 and TRBJ2-3; 12 bases align to TRBD2. The CDR3 totals 16 residues. Germline CDR1 SGHAT, CDR2 FQNNGV. V trimming: 5 bases; J trimming: 3 bases; junction bases outside the gene matches: 6. As DNA, the CDR3 is TGTGCCAGCAGCCCGTGGACTAGCGGGAAAACAGATACGCAGTATTTT. It translates to CASSPWTSGKTDTQYF.

This clone appeared a few times. The rearrangement joins TRBV7-3 to TRBJ2-6; D is tentatively TRBD1 or TRBD2 (6 bases each). The CDR3 runs 20 residues. Germline lookup yields CDR1 SGHTA and CDR2 FQGTGA. Trimming shortened V by 5 bases and J by 4 bases, and 27 bases separated the two germline ends. The CDR3 nucleotides are TGTGCCAGCAGCAGCCAAAGGGGGGCGGGAAGCCACGAGGGGGCCAACGTCCTGACTTTC. This encodes CASSSQRGAGSHEGANVLTF.

This clone was counted a few times. The V call is TRBV20-1, the J call TRBJ1-1; D call uncertain. V shed 5 bases and J shed 2 bases, with 15 bases lying between them. The CDR3 is made up of 14 amino acids. CDR1 is DFQATT, CDR2 SNEGSKA, per germline (reference sequence). The CDR3 sequence is CSAQTSGINTEAFF. CDR3 sequence (DNA): TGCAGTGCTCAGACGAGCGGGATTAACACTGAAGCTTTCTTT.

The V and J genes are TRBV10-3 and TRBJ2-7; unclear D gene. V lost 6 bases, J lost 4 bases, and 16 bases lay in between. The CDR3 is 14 amino acids. Per the germline V gene, CDR1 is ENHRY and CDR2 is SYGVKD. The chain's CDR3 is CAISTCPPLYEQYF. The CDR3 DNA is TGTGCCATCAGCACGTGCCCCCCCCTATACGAGCAGTACTTC.

This clone was detected ten times or more. The chain combines TRBV6-6 with TRBJ2-7; D is possibly TRBD1 (7 bases). The V gene lost 0 bases and the J gene lost 4 bases, with 13 bases spanning the gap. Germline V gives CDR1 MNHNY, CDR2 SVGAGI (reference sequence). The CDR3 is 15 residues long. The chain's CDR3 is CASSYSEQGGYEQYF. The CDR3 coding sequence is TGTGCCAGCAGTTACTCGGAGCAGGGGGGATACGAGCAGTACTTC.

The chain recombines TRBV2 with TRBJ1-1; no reliable D call. The CDR3 covers 13 residues. Germline V CDR1 and CDR2: SNHLY, FYNNEI. Trimming removed 6 bases from V and 5 bases from J, with 13 bases in between. The CDR3, as DNA: TGTGCCAGCAGGGGAAACAGTGGAACTGAAGCTTTCTTT. It codes for CASRGNSGTEAFF.

The rearrangement uses TRBV5-1 and TRBJ2-1; 7 nucleotides align to TRBD1. The CDR3 has 14 amino acids. Germline loops: CDR1 SGHRS, CDR2 YFSETQ. Trimming at V came to 2 bases and at J to 3 bases, leaving 2 bases not matched to a gene. CDR3 nucleotide sequence: TGCGCCAGCAGCTTCGGGGACAGCTACAATGAGCAGTTCTTC. It codes for CASSFGDSYNEQFF.

This clone is deemed medium-sized. This sequence joins TRBV6-1 and TRBJ2-1; the D gene is possibly TRBD2 (6 bases). V lost 8 bases to trimming and J lost 4 bases, with 15 bases between them. CDR3 length: 14 residues. The germline V gene encodes CDR1 MNHNS and CDR2 SASEGT. The CDR3 reads CASGYGTPYNEQFF. CDR3 in DNA: TGTGCCAGCGGTTATGGGACTCCGTACAATGAGCAGTTCTTC.

V gene TRBV6-2 or TRBV6-3 combines with J gene TRBJ1-4; TRBD1 might be the D (5 bases). The V and J ends lost 4 bases and 0 bases respectively, with 24 bases between them. This CDR3 region has 20 residues. Germline CDR1 reads MNHEY; CDR2 reads SVGEGT. CDR3 in DNA: TGTGCCAGCAGTTGGTTAGGGGTTGGGTGGTTTGGAACAACTAATGAAAAACTGTTTTTT. It encodes CASSWLGVGWFGTTNEKLFF.

In this sample, this clone turned up a few times. The rearrangement links TRBV6-1 to TRBJ1-2; perhaps TRBD1 as D (5 bases). Germline CDR1 is MNHNS and CDR2 is SASEGT. V lost 1 base and J 2 bases, leaving 11 bases between the germline ends. The CDR3 length is 15 residues. CDR3 sequence reads: CASSEGVGPNYGYTF. The CDR3 region has the DNA TGTGCCAGCAGTGAAGGGGTGGGGCCCAACTATGGCTACACCTTC.

The chain recombines TRBV20-1 with TRBJ1-1, with unresolved D. The CDR3 runs to 18 residues. V lost 0 bases and J 5 bases, leaving 25 bases between the germline ends. The germline V gene encodes CDR1 DFQATT and CDR2 SNEGSKA (reference sequence). CDR3 sequence: CSARESREVLTGKTEAFF. For the CDR3, the DNA is TGCAGTGCTAGAGAATCCCGGGAGGTTTTGACGGGGAAAACTGAAGCTTTCTTT.

This chain uses TRBV5-1 with TRBJ2-1, with a tentative D call TRBD2 (5 bases). Germline loops: CDR1 SGHRS, CDR2 YFSETQ. V lost 4 bases and J lost 4, with 15 bases in between. The CDR3 totals 15 residues. This CDR3 is CASSERADSYNEQFF. CDR3 bases: TGCGCCAGCAGCGAGAGGGCTGACTCTTACAATGAGCAGTTCTTC. Complete variable domain (other parts from reference TRBV5-1 and TRBJ2-1): KAGVTQTPRYLIKTRGQQVTLSCSPISGHRSVSWYQQTPGQGLQFLFEYFSETQRNKGNFPGRFSGRQFSNSRSEMNVSTLELGDSALYLCASSERADSYNEQFFGPGTRLTVL.

This clone was counted between two and nine times. The chain employs TRBV3-1 and TRBJ2-3; a possible D gene is TRBD1 (6 bases). Trimming pared 3 bases from V and 0 bases from J, leaving 10 bases between. The CDR3 consists of 15 residues. Germline lookup yields CDR1 LGHDT and CDR2 YNNKEL (reference sequence). The CDR3 sequence: CASSHTGLSTDTQYF. The CDR3 bases are TGTGCCAGCAGCCACACAGGGCTCAGCACAGATACGCAGTATTTT.

Ten or more counts support this clone. A much more abundant neighbour one base away suggests this may be a read error. The V and J genes are TRBV28 and TRBJ2-5, with 12 bases fitting TRBD2. Germline V gives CDR1 MDHEN, CDR2 SYDVKM. This CDR3 is 15 amino acids long. The J segment lost 5 bases and the V segment lost 5 bases, leaving 6 bases of the junction unmatched. CDR3 amino acids: CASSLAGGRPETQYF. DNA of the CDR3: TGTGCCAGCAGTCTAGCGGGAGGGCGACCTGAGACCCAGTACTTC.

The rearrangement uses TRBV20-1 and TRBJ2-1; maybe TRBD1 (6 bases). The CDR3 loop spans 12 amino acids. Germline V gene sequence: CDR1 DFQATT, CDR2 SNEGSKA (reference sequence). V was clipped by 3 bases and J by 8 bases, with 11 bases between them. CDR3 DNA: TGCAGTGCTAGTGCAGGGGCTGATGAGCAGTTCTTC. As protein: CSASAGADEQFF.

This clone rates as medium-sized. This rearrangement joins TRBV6-1 to TRBJ2-7; D uncertain. The V gene lost 10 bases and the J gene lost 0 bases, with 16 bases spanning the gap. The CDR3 is made up of 14 amino acids. Germline loops: CDR1 MNHNS, CDR2 SASEGT. CDR3 residues: CATTDLPASYEQYF. The CDR3 DNA is TGTGCCACCACCGATCTACCGGCCTCCTACGAGCAGTACTTC.

This clone was observed at least ten times. The CDR3 coding sequence is TGCAGTGTGTATGCTTCCGGGGCCAACGTCCTGACTTTC. Its translation is CSVYASGANVLTF. The chain carries TRBV20-1 and TRBJ2-6; D unclear. The CDR3 runs 13 residues. The germline V and J ends were trimmed by 7 bases and 4 bases, with 11 bases remaining between them. The germline gives CDR1 DFQATT, CDR2 SNEGSKA (reference sequence).